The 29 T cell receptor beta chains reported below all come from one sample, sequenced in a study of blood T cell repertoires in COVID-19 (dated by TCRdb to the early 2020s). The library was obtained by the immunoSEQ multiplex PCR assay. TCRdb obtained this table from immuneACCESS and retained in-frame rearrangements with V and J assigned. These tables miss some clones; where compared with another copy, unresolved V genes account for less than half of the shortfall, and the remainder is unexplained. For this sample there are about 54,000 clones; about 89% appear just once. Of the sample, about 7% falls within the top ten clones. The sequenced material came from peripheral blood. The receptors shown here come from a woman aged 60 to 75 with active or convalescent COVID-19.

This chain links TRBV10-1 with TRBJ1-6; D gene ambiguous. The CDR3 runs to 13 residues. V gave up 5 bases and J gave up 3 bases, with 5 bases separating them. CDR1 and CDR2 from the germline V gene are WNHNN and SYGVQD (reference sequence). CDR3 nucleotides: TGCGCCAGCAGTAACAGCTATAATTCACCCCTCCACTTT. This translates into CASSNSYNSPLHF.

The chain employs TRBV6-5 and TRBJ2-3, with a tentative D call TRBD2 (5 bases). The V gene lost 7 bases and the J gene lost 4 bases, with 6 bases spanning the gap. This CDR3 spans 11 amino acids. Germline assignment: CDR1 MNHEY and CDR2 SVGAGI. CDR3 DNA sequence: TGTGCCAGCAAGAGGGCAGATACGCAGTATTTT. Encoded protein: CASKRADTQYF.

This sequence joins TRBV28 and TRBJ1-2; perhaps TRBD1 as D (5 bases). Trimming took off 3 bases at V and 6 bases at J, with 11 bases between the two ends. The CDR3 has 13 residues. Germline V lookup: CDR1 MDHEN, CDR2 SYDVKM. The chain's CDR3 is CASSLTGGDGYTF. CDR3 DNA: TGTGCCAGCAGTTTGACGGGGGGGGATGGCTACACCTTC.

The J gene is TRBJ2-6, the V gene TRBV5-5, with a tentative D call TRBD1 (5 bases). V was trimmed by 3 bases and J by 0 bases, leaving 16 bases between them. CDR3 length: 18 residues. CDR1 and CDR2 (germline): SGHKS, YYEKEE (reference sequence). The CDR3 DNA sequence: TGTGCCAGCAGCTCAGCGCAGGGCACCCACTCTGGGGCCAACGTCCTGACTTTC. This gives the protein CASSSAQGTHSGANVLTF.

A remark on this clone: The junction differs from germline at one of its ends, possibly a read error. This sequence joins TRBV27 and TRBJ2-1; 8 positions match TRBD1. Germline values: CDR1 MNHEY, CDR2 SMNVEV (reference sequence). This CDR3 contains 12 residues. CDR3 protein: CASSLSTGVEFF. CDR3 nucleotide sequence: TGTGCCAGCAGTCTATCGACAGGGGTCGAGTTCTTC.

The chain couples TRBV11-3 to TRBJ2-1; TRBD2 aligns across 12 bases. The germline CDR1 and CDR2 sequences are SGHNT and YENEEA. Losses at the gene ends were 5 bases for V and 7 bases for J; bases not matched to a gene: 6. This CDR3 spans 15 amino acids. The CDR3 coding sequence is TGTGCCAGCAGCCGACTAGCGGGAGCTTATAATGAGCAGTTCTTC. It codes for CASSRLAGAYNEQFF. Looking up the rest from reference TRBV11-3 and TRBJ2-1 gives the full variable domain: EAGVVQSPRYKIIEKKQPVAFWCNPISGHNTLYWYLQNLGQGPELLIRYENEEAVDDSQLPKDRFSAERLKGVDSTLKIQPAELGDSAVYLCASSRLAGAYNEQFFGPGTRLTVL.

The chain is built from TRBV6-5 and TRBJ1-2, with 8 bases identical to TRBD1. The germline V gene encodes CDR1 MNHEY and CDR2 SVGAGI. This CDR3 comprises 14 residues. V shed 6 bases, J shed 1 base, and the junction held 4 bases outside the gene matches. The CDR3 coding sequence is TGTGCCAGCAGAATCGACAGGGGTAACTATGGCTACACCTTC. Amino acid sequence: CASRIDRGNYGYTF.

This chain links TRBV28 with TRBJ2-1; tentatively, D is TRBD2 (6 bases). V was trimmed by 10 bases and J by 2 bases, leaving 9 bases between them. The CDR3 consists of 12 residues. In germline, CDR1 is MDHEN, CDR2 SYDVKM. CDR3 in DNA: TGTGCCACCGGGACTCCCTACAATGAGCAGTTCTTC. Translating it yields CATGTPYNEQFF. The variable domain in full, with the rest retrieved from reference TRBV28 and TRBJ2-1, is DVKVTQSSRYLVKRTGEKVFLECVQDMDHENMFWYRQDPGLGLRLIYFSYDVKMKEKGDIPEGYSVSREKKERFSLILESASTNQTSMYLCATGTPYNEQFFGPGTRLTVL.

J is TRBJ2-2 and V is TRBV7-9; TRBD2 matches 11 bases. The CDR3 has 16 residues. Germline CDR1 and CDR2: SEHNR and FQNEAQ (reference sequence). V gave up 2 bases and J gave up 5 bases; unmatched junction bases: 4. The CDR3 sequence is CASSLRSSGGTGELFF. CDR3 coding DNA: TGTGCCAGCAGCTTACGGTCTAGCGGGGGGACCGGGGAGCTGTTTTTT.

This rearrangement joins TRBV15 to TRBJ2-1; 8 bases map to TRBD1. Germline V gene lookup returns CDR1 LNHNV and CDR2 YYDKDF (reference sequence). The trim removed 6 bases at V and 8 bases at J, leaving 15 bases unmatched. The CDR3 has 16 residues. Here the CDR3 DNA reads TGTGCCACCAGAGAGACAGGGGAGTGGGAAAACGATGAGCAGTTCTTC. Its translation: CATRETGEWENDEQFF.

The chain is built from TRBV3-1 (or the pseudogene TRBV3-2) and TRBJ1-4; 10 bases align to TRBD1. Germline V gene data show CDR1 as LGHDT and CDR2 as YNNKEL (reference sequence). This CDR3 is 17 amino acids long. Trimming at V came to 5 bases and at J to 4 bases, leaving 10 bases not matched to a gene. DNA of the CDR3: TGTGCCAGCAGCGTGGCAGGGACAGGGGCCGGTAATGAAAAACTGTTTTTT. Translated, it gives CASSVAGTGAGNEKLFF.

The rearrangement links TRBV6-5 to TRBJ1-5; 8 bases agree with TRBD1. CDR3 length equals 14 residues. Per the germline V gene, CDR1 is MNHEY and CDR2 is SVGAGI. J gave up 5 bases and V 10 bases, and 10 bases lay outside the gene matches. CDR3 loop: CATRLYRGDQPQHF. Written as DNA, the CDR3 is TGTGCCACGCGTCTCTACAGGGGGGATCAGCCCCAGCATTTT.

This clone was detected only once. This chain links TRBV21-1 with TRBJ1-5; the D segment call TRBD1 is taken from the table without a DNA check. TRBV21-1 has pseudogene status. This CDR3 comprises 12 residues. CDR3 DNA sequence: TGTGCCAGCAGCACAGGGGGACAGCCCCAGCATTTT. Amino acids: CASSTGGQPQHF.

CDR3 region: CSVEDLAKNIQYF. The CDR3 DNA reads TGCAGCGTTGAAGATCTGGCCAAAAACATTCAGTACTTC. The chain has TRBV29-1 and TRBJ2-4; D unclear. Germline values: CDR1 SQVTM, CDR2 ANQGSEA. CDR3 length: 13 amino acids. V lost 0 bases, J lost 1 base, and 4 bases lay in between.

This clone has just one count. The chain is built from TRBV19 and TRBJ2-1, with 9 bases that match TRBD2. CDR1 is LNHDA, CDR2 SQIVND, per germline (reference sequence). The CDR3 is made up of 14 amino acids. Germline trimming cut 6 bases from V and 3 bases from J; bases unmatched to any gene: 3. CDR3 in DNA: TGTGCCAGTAGAAGGCGGGAGGGCTACAATGAGCAGTTCTTC. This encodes CASRRREGYNEQFF.

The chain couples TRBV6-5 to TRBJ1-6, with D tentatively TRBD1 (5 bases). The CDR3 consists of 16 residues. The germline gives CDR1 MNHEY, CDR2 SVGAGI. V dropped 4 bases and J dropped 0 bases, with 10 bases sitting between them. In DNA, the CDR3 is TGTGCCAGCAGTTGGACACAAAGCTCCTATAATTCACCCCTCCACTTT. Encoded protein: CASSWTQSSYNSPLHF.

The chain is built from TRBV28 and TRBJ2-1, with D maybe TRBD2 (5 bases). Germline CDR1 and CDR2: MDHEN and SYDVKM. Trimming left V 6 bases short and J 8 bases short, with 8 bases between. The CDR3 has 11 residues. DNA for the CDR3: TGTGCCAGCAGCCTGAGGGATGAGCAGTTCTTC. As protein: CASSLRDEQFF.

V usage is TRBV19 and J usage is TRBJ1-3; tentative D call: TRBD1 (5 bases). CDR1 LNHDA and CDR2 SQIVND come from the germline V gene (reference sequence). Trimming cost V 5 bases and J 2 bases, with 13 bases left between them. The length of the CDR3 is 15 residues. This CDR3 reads CASSLRDLTGNTIYF. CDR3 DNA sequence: TGTGCCAGTAGTTTACGGGACTTAACTGGAAACACCATATATTTT. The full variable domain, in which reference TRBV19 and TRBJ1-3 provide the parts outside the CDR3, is DGGITQSPKYLFRKEGQNVTLSCEQNLNHDAMYWYRQDPGQGLRLIYYSQIVNDFQKGDIAEGYSVSREKKESFPLTVTSAQKNPTAFYLCASSLRDLTGNTIYFGEGSWLTVV.

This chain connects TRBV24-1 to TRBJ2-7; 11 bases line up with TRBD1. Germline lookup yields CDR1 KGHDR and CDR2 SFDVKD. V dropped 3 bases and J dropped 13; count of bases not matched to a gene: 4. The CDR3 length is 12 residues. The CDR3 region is CATSDPGQGAYF. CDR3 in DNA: TGTGCCACCAGTGATCCTGGACAGGGGGCCTACTTC.

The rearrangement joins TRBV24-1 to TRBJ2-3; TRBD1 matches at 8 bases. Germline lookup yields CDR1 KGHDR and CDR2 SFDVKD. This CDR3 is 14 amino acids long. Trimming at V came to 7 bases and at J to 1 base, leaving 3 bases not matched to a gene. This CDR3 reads CATRDREGTDTQYF. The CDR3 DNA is TGTGCCACCAGGGACAGGGAGGGCACAGATACGCAGTATTTT.

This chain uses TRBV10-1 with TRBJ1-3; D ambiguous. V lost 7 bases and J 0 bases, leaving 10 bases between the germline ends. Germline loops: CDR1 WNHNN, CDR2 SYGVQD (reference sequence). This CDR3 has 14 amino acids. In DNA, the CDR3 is TGCGCCAGCACACCAAGCCACTCTGGAAACACCATATATTTT. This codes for CASTPSHSGNTIYF.

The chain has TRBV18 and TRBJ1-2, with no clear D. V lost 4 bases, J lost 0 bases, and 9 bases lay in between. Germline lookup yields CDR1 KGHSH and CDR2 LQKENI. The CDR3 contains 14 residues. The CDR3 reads CASSRADTNYGYTF. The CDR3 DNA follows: TGTGCCAGCTCACGGGCAGATACTAACTATGGCTACACCTTC.

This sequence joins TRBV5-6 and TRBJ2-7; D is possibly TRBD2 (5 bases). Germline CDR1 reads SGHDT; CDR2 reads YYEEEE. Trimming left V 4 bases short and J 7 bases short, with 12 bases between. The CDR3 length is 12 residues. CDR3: CASSLEGGEQYF. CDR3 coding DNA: TGTGCCAGCAGCCTTGAGGGCGGGGAGCAGTACTTC.

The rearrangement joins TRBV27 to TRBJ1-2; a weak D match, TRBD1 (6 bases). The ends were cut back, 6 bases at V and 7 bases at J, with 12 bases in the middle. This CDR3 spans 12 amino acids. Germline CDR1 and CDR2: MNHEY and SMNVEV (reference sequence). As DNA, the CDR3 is TGTGCCAGCAGCCCGACAGGAGGTGGCTACACCTTC. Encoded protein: CASSPTGGGYTF.

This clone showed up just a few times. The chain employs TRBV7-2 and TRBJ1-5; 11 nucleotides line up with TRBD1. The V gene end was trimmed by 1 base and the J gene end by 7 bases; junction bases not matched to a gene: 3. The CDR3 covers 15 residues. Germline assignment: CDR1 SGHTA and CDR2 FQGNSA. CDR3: CASSLVGTGGQPQHF. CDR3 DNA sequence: TGTGCCAGCAGCTTAGTGGGGACAGGGGGACAGCCCCAGCATTTT. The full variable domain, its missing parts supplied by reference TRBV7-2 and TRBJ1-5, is GAGVSQSPSNKVTEKGKDVELRCDPISGHTALYWYRQSLGQGLEFLIYFQGNSAPDKSGLPSDRFSAERTGGSVSTLTIQRTQQEDSAVYLCASSLVGTGGQPQHFGDGTRLSIL.

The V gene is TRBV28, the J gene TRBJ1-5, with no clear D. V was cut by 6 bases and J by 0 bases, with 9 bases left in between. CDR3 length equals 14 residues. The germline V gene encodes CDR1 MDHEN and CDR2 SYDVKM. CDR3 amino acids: CASRAPYSNQPQHF. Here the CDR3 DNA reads TGTGCCAGCAGGGCCCCATATAGCAATCAGCCCCAGCATTTT.

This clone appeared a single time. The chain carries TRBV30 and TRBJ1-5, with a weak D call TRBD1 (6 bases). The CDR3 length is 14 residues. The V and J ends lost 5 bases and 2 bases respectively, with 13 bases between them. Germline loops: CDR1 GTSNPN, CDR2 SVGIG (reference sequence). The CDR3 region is CAWQTGVGNQPQHF. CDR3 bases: TGTGCCTGGCAGACAGGAGTGGGCAATCAGCCCCAGCATTTT. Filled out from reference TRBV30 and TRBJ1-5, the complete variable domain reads SQTIHQWPATLVQPVGSPLSLECTVEGTSNPNLYWYRQAAGRGLQLLFYSVGIGQISSEVPQNLSASRPQDRQFILSSKKLLLSDSGFYLCAWQTGVGNQPQHFGDGTRLSIL.

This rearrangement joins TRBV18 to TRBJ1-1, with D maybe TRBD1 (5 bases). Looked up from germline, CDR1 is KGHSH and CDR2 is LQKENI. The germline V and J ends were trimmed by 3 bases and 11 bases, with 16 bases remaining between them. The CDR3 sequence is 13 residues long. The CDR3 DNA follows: TGTGCCAGCTCACCCCAGAAACAGGAGGGGGCTTTCTTT. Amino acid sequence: CASSPQKQEGAFF.

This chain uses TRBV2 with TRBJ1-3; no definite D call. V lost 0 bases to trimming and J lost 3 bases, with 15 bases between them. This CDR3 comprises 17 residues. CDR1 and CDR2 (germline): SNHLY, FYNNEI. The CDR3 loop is CASSEALPGAGGNTIYF. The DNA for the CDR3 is TGTGCCAGCAGTGAAGCGCTTCCAGGAGCGGGTGGAAACACCATATATTTT.